This TCR beta chain derives from a study of T cell repertoires in cytomegalovirus infection. Overall study findings and caveats: There were carriers of CMV plus the relevant HLA, and cumulative public TCR beta family frequency identified them. Dominant in the ex vivo response were TCR beta clonotypes restricted by HLA-C and specific for CMV.

CDR3 length equals 14 residues. Germline V gene data show CDR1 as SSHAT and CDR2 as FNYEAQ (reference sequence). One entry per CDR3 protein, called by TCRdb with MiXCR from the reads. This sample carries about 920,000 distinct CDR3 sequences, about a third of them seen once, and the ten largest clones take about an eighth. This clonotype was seen ten or more times. The antigen remains unidentified. Mismatch with germline at one junction end may stem from a read error. The chain couples TRBV7-7 to TRBJ2-2, with D perhaps TRBD1 (6 bases). This clonotype was sampled from a human donor in good health (CMV status not recorded). Some clones in this sample may be carry-over from other donors' samples. The source was cultured CD8+ T cells from PBMCs, collected from culture after CMV antigen stimulation. The CDR3: CASTSTGYGGELFF. DNA of the CDR3: TGTGCTAGCACCTCGACAGGTTATGGCGGGGAGCTGTTTTTT.